Below, 22 T cell receptor beta chains from the same sample are listed, as sequenced in a study of CD8+CD57+ T cells in acquired aplastic anemia. All sequencing subjects had displayed CD8+CD57+ cell expansion on flow cytometry. Researchers used genomic DNA as the template to profile TCR beta VDJ and CDR3. TCRdb analysed the reads with MiXCR anew, one entry per CDR3 protein. In the table there are around 180,000 distinct CDR3 sequences, 45% to 60% of which are singletons. The material sequenced was sorted CD4+, CD8+, or CD8+CD57+ T cells (not recorded which) from PBMCs. These TCRs come from a human donor with aplastic anemia.

The rearrangement links TRBV24-1 to TRBJ2-3; 8 bases align to TRBD1. This CDR3 has 16 amino acids. Germline lookup yields CDR1 KGHDR and CDR2 SFDVKD. Unmatched junction bases numbered 7, after V lost 3 bases and J lost 3 bases. Here the CDR3 DNA reads TGTGCCACCAGTGATGTGCAGGGGGCTTCGACAGATACGCAGTATTTT. Translation gives CATSDVQGASTDTQYF.

The genes are TRBV6-1 and TRBJ2-5, with 7 bases identical to TRBD2. This CDR3 is 13 amino acids long. Trimming cost V 10 bases and J 4 bases; bases outside gene matches: 9. Germline-derived CDR1 and CDR2 are MNHNS and SASEGT. The CDR3 sequence is CATQRGRGETQYF. The CDR3 DNA follows: TGTGCCACCCAGCGGGGCCGTGGAGAGACCCAGTACTTC.

This chain's CDR3 is CATSGASTDTQYF. The CDR3 DNA sequence: TGTGCCACCAGTGGAGCTAGCACAGATACGCAGTATTTT. J is TRBJ2-3 and V is TRBV24-1, with D uncertain. Trimming removed 5 bases from V and 0 bases from J, with 5 bases in between. Looked up from germline, CDR1 is KGHDR and CDR2 is SFDVKD. CDR3 size: 13 residues.

This clonotype was recorded at least ten times. V usage is TRBV6-5 and J usage is TRBJ1-1; TRBD1 might be the D (6 bases). This CDR3 contains 12 residues. Looked up from germline, CDR1 is MNHEY and CDR2 is SVGAGI. The V gene lost 8 bases and the J gene lost 2 bases, with 9 bases spanning the gap. The CDR3 bases are TGTGCCAGCCGCAGGGGAAACACTGAAGCTTTCTTT. As protein: CASRRGNTEAFF.

This clonotype was observed a few times. The genes are TRBV29-1 and TRBJ2-5; 7 positions match TRBD1. Trimming cost V 0 bases and J 0 bases; bases outside gene matches: 7. This CDR3 region has 16 residues. Germline V lookup: CDR1 SQVTM, CDR2 ANQGSEA. CDR3 in DNA: TGCAGCGTTGAAGATCGGACAGGAGAGTACCAAGAGACCCAGTACTTC. Translation gives CSVEDRTGEYQETQYF.

There are a few counts of this clonotype. A much larger clone differs from this one at a single base, so this may be a read error. The chain joins TRBV2 to TRBJ2-1; D might be TRBD2 (6 bases). The V and J ends lost 8 bases and 10 bases respectively, with 18 bases between them. There are 13 residues in the CDR3. The germline V gene encodes CDR1 SNHLY and CDR2 FYNNEI. CDR3 DNA sequence: TGTGCCAGCGGCACGAGCGGGCGGCGCGAGCAGTTCTTC. It yields the protein CASGTSGRREQFF. The whole variable domain, filled in from reference TRBV2 and TRBJ2-1, reads EPEVTQTPSHQVTQMGQEVILRCVPISNHLYFYWYRQILGQKVEFLVSFYNNEISEKSEIFDDQFSVERPDGSNFTLKIRSTKLEDSAMYFCASGTSGRREQFFGPGTRLTVL.

This chain uses TRBV9 with TRBJ2-1; TRBD2 agrees at 7 bases. V was clipped by 2 bases and J by 8 bases; unmatched bases: 10. This CDR3 is 15 amino acids long. Germline V gives CDR1 SGDLS, CDR2 YYNGEE. DNA of the CDR3: TGTGCCAGCAGCGTGACTAGCTTGACGGTGGATGAGCAGTTCTTC. Residues: CASSVTSLTVDEQFF. The full variable domain, its missing parts supplied by reference TRBV9 and TRBJ2-1, is DSGVTQTPKHLITATGQRVTLRCSPRSGDLSVYWYQQSLDQGLQFLIQYYNGEERAKGNILERFSAQQFPDLHSELNLSSLELGDSALYFCASSVTSLTVDEQFFGPGTRLTVL.

The rearrangement uses TRBV15 and TRBJ2-3, with a tentative D call TRBD2 (6 bases). V lost 9 bases and J 2 bases, leaving 9 bases between the germline ends. The CDR3 is made up of 12 amino acids. CDR1 is LNHNV, CDR2 YYDKDF, per germline (reference sequence). The DNA for the CDR3 is TGTGCCACGGGGGGTAACACAGATACGCAGTATTTT. It is translated as CATGGNTDTQYF.

The table lists this clonotype with many counts. The rearrangement links TRBV24-1 to TRBJ1-5; TRBD1 is a possible D gene (6 bases). Germline-derived CDR1 and CDR2 are KGHDR and SFDVKD. V lost 4 bases and J lost 6, with 12 bases in between. CDR3 length: 14 amino acids. This CDR3 reads CATSETGLSQPQHF. In nucleotides, the CDR3 is TGTGCCACCAGTGAAACAGGGTTGAGTCAGCCCCAGCATTTT.

A note on this clonotype: A much larger clone lies one base from this, so it may be a read error. The chain recombines TRBV10-3 with TRBJ1-2, with TRBD1 identical over 9 bases. The CDR3 is 13 amino acids. In germline, CDR1 is ENHRY, CDR2 SYGVKD. V lost 8 bases to trimming and J lost 5 bases; unmatched junction nucleotides: 6. The DNA for the CDR3 is TGTGCCATCGGACAAGGACAGGGGTATGGCTACACCTTC. This translates into CAIGQGQGYGYTF.

Comments on this clonotype: The junction differs from germline at one of its ends, possibly a read error. The chain couples TRBV7-7 to TRBJ2-2; possible D gene TRBD2, 6 bases. Germline CDR1 is SSHAT and CDR2 is FNYEAQ (reference sequence). The CDR3 has 15 residues. The CDR3 nucleotides are TGTGCTAGCAGCTTAAAGGAGGGGAACACCGGGGAGCTGTTCTTT. Amino acids: CASSLKEGNTGELFF. The variable domain in full, completed from reference TRBV7-7 and TRBJ2-2, reads GAGVSQSPRYKVTKRGQDVTLRCDPISSHATLYWYQQALGQGPEFLTYFNYEAQPDKSGLPSDRFSAERPEGSISTLTIQRTEQRDSAMYRCASSLKEGNTGELFFGEGSRLTVL.

The chain combines TRBV29-1 with TRBJ1-1; 7 nucleotides match TRBD1. V shed 1 base and J 4 bases; nucleotides not matched to a gene: 3. CDR3 length: 13 residues. CDR1 is SQVTM, CDR2 ANQGSEA, per germline. The CDR3 nucleotides read TGCAGCGTTGAAGGATACAGGGGCACTGAAGCTTTCTTT. It yields the protein CSVEGYRGTEAFF.

This clonotype was observed a handful of times. V is TRBV4-1 and J is TRBJ1-2; D possibly corresponds to TRBD1 (6 bases). Looked up from germline, CDR1 is MGHRA and CDR2 is YSYEKL. V lost 4 bases to trimming and J lost 6 bases, with 12 bases between them. CDR3 length: 13 amino acids. The CDR3 DNA reads as TGCGCCAGCAGCCTACAGGGAAATGATGGCTACACCTTC. Its protein is CASSLQGNDGYTF.

This chain joins TRBV2 and TRBJ2-5; TRBD1 matches at 10 bases. The CDR3 is made up of 14 amino acids. With V trimmed by 6 bases and J by 5 bases, 6 bases remained unmatched. Per germline, CDR1 SNHLY and CDR2 FYNNEI. The CDR3 sequence: CASSPWTGGETQYF. The CDR3 DNA sequence: TGTGCCAGCAGCCCATGGACAGGGGGGGAGACCCAGTACTTC.

V is TRBV20-1 and J is TRBJ1-2; 8 nucleotides align to TRBD1. This CDR3 is 18 amino acids long. CDR1 is DFQATT and CDR2 is SNEGSKA in the germline V gene (reference sequence). Trimming at V came to 3 bases and at J to 0 bases, leaving 15 bases not matched to a gene. In nucleotides, the CDR3 is TGCAGTGCTAGTAGGACAGGGTACCTAACCCGTGCTAACTATGGCTACACCTTC. Encoded protein: CSASRTGYLTRANYGYTF.

This clonotype appeared a single time. At one boundary the junction diverges from the germline segment, which might be a read error. The chain couples TRBV19 to TRBJ2-5; weak D call: TRBD1 (6 bases). The germline CDR1 and CDR2 sequences are LNHDA and SQIVND (reference sequence). The CDR3 sequence is 14 residues long. The CDR3 protein is CARSKDRKMETQYF. The CDR3 coding sequence is TGTGCCAGGAGTAAAGACAGGAAGATGGAGACCCAGTACTTC.

The V gene is TRBV7-8, the J gene TRBJ1-1; 7 positions match TRBD1. Trimming cost V 7 bases and J 6 bases; bases outside gene matches: 5. Germline assignment: CDR1 SGHVS and CDR2 FQNEAQ. This CDR3 is 12 amino acids long. Here the CDR3 reads CASTPGGPEAFF. DNA for the CDR3: TGTGCCAGCACCCCAGGGGGTCCTGAAGCTTTCTTT.

V usage is TRBV29-1 and J usage is TRBJ2-1; TRBD2 aligns across 7 bases. In germline, CDR1 is SQVTM, CDR2 ANQGSEA. CDR3 length: 14 residues. J gave up 9 bases and V 0 bases, and 8 bases lay outside the gene matches. The CDR3 bases are TGCAGCGTTGAAGATCGGGGGGATACTAGTGAGCAGTTCTTC. Translating gives CSVEDRGDTSEQFF.

The chain uses TRBV6-1 and TRBJ2-7, with 7 nucleotides matching TRBD1. The CDR3 has 15 amino acids. Germline CDR1 MNHNS, CDR2 SASEGT. V lost 5 bases, J lost 1 base, and 8 bases stayed unmatched. The CDR3 region has the DNA TGTGCCAGCAGTACGGGGACAGACTCTTCCTACGAGCAGTACTTC. Amino acids: CASSTGTDSSYEQYF.

The chain joins TRBV20-1 to TRBJ2-1; unclear D gene. CDR1 is DFQATT and CDR2 is SNEGSKA in the germline V gene (reference sequence). The CDR3 covers 11 residues. V was pared by 3 bases and J by 8 bases, with 8 bases between. CDR3 sequence reads: CSARVVDEQFF. The CDR3 DNA sequence: TGCAGTGCTAGGGTGGTTGATGAGCAGTTCTTC.

V is TRBV2 and J is TRBJ1-2; 8 positions agree with TRBD1. Germline CDR1 SNHLY, CDR2 FYNNEI. CDR3 size: 15 residues. Germline trimming cut 6 bases from V and 4 bases from J; bases unmatched to any gene: 10. The CDR3 coding sequence is TGTGCCAGCAGAGGAGGACAGGGAACCTTCTATGGCTACACCTTC. It encodes CASRGGQGTFYGYTF.

This clonotype was observed a handful of times. This chain uses TRBV12-3 or TRBV12-4 with TRBJ1-1; a weak D match, TRBD1 (6 bases). CDR3 length equals 12 residues. Trimming shortened V by 9 bases and J by 1 base, and 9 bases separated the two germline ends. CDR3 protein: CASLQGNTEAFF. For the CDR3, the DNA is TGTGCCAGTCTACAGGGGAACACTGAAGCTTTCTTT.